The rows below give T cell receptor beta chains drawn from one sample of a study of T cell changes during pregnancy in multiple sclerosis. The method was immunoSEQ multiplex PCR; TCRdb's version includes in-frame clones alone and lacks a portion of them. This repertoire shows tens of thousands of clones, around 90% found once; its top ten account for around 0.4%. Material: CD4+ T cells from peripheral blood mononuclear cells, obtained after pregnancy. The source is a female donor in good health, enrolled as a control in a pregnancy study. Both conserved end residues are part of each CDR3. A D gene is named only where the DNA matches it firmly. Rows may omit the clone size; those that give it use once, few, many or a size class.

>TRBV6-5|TRBJ1-2|-|few|11
TGTGCCAGCAGTTCCCTCTATGGCTACACCTTC
CASSSLYGYTF
>TRBV4-1|TRBJ2-5|TRBD1|-|15
TGCGCCAGCAGCGGAGGACAGGGGAGGGGAGAGACCCAGTACTTC
CASSGGQGRGETQYF
>TRBV4-1|TRBJ2-1|-|-|13
TGCGCCAGCAGCCAAGGCGGACTTGGTGAGCAGTTCTTC
CASSQGGLGEQFF
>TRBV6-5|TRBJ2-1|-|-|16
TGTGCCAGCAGTTACCGACTATTCAGCTCCTACAATGAGCAGTTCTTC
CASSYRLFSSYNEQFF
>TRBV30|TRBJ1-1|TRBD1|few|10
TGTGCCTGGACAGGGGGCAAAGCTTTCTTT
CAWTGGKAFF
>TRBV6-5|TRBJ2-3|-|-|15
TGTGCCAGCAGTTACCAGGGGACTATGGGAGATACGCAGTATTTT
CASSYQGTMGDTQYF
>TRBV18|TRBJ2-1|-|-|16
TGTGCCAGCTCACCACAAACTCATGTGTCCTACAATGAGCAGTTCTTC
CASSPQTHVSYNEQFF
>TRBV6-5|TRBJ2-2|-|-|14
TGTGCCAGCAGACCCTCACTAGTGTTCGGGGAGCTGTTTTTT
CASRPSLVFGELFF
>TRBV6-5|TRBJ1-2|-|-|13
TGTGCCAGCAGATTCGACAGGAACTATGGCTACACCTTC
CASRFDRNYGYTF
>TRBV5-4|TRBJ1-2|-|-|14
TGTGCCAGCAGCCCCGATGGGCAGGACTATGGCTACACCTTC
CASSPDGQDYGYTF
>TRBV2|TRBJ2-3|TRBD1|-|15
TGTGCCAGCTGCTCCGGGACAGTGTTTACAGATACGCAGTATTTT
CASCSGTVFTDTQYF
>TRBV30|TRBJ1-5|TRBD1|-|13
TGTGCCTGGAGGGGACAGAAGGGTCAGCCCCAGCATTTT
CAWRGQKGQPQHF
>TRBV4-1|TRBJ2-1|-|-|17
TGCGCCAGCAGCCAACACAGGACGGGTTCCTCCTACAATGAGCAGTTCTTC
CASSQHRTGSSYNEQFF
>TRBV2|TRBJ1-2|-|-|13
TGTGCCAGCGGGGAAGGGTTCGGCTATGGCTACACCTTC
CASGEGFGYGYTF